These 6 T cell receptor beta chains were sequenced from one sample in a study of T cell repertoires in cytomegalovirus infection. These receptors are not linked to any known antigen. TCRdb re-derived calls from the reads in MiXCR, one entry per CDR3 protein. The data hold tens of thousands of distinct CDR3 sequences, with about 48% observed a single time. Here the sequenced sample was CD8+ T cells from cultured PBMCs, taken from culture after CMV antigen stimulation. The receptors come from a human donor in good health (CMV status not recorded). Some clones in this sample may be carry-over from other donors' samples.

V usage is TRBV4-1 and J usage is TRBJ2-7, with 9 bases that match TRBD1. This CDR3 is 16 amino acids long. V gave up 1 base and J gave up 2 bases; unmatched junction bases: 6. The V gene's germline CDR1 is MGHRA and CDR2 YSYEKL. The CDR3 bases are TGCGCCAGCAGCCAAGCAGGGGACAGGGCCACCTACGAGCAGTACTTC. Its protein product is CASSQAGDRATYEQYF.

This clonotype was seen more than once but under ten times. The chain couples TRBV28 to TRBJ2-2; 7 nucleotides line up with TRBD2. V was clipped by 6 bases and J by 2 bases; unmatched bases: 3. The CDR3 runs 14 residues. Looked up from germline, CDR1 is MDHEN and CDR2 is SYDVKM. The CDR3: CASRRTRNTGELFF. The CDR3 DNA reads TGTGCCAGCAGACGGACTAGAAACACCGGGGAGCTGTTTTTT.

This clonotype was picked up a small number of times. The chain uses TRBV20-1 and TRBJ2-1; D gene ambiguous. Deletions cut 2 bases from V and 2 bases from J, with 10 bases between. This CDR3 comprises 14 residues. Germline V lookup: CDR1 DFQATT, CDR2 SNEGSKA (reference sequence). CDR3 DNA: TGCAGTGCTAGAAGGAAAGAGACCTACAATGAGCAGTTCTTC. Protein product: CSARRKETYNEQFF.

This clonotype was recorded only once. The V gene is TRBV27, the J gene TRBJ2-1, with TRBD1 matching over 7 bases. Germline lookup yields CDR1 MNHEY and CDR2 SMNVEV (reference sequence). The ends lost 4 bases at V and 7 bases at J; junction bases unmatched: 10. The CDR3 consists of 15 residues. The CDR3 loop reads CASSSNRGRGNEQFF. The CDR3 DNA sequence: TGTGCCAGCAGTTCCAACAGGGGTCGGGGTAATGAGCAGTTCTTC.

V gene TRBV7-2 combines with J gene TRBJ2-1; 13 nucleotides match TRBD2. The CDR3 consists of 15 residues. J was trimmed by 10 bases and V by 5 bases; bases with no gene match: 8. Germline loops: CDR1 SGHTA, CDR2 FQGNSA. The CDR3 bases are TGTGCCAGCAGCGCACTAGCGGGGGGGCTTCCAGAGCAGTTCTTC. Its protein is CASSALAGGLPEQFF.

This chain joins TRBV12-3 or TRBV12-4 and TRBJ2-1, with TRBD2 matching 8 bases. Losses at the gene ends were 6 bases for V and 5 bases for J; bases not matched to a gene: 18. CDR3 length: 18 amino acids. CDR3 bases: TGTGCCAGCAGCCCGCGGCAAGAGGGGGTAGCGGGGCACAATGAGCAGTTCTTC. Its protein product is CASSPRQEGVAGHNEQFF.